This TCR beta chain was captured in a study of human T cells and chemical hapten exposure. Study-level background: In the sensitization step, 2% DPC was placed on about 2 cm by about 2 cm of upper inner arm skin.

MiXCR was run by TCRdb on the RACE reads, yielding one entry per CDR3 protein. This repertoire shows approximately 97,000 distinct CDR3 sequences, 25% to 30% found once; its top ten account for 10%. The sample's time point: patch test 3, about 24 weeks after DPC sensitization. Stated treatment: therapeutic diphenylcyclopropenone sensitization with weekly scalp DPC. Donors, patients with alopecia ranging from 18 to 70 years old and judged suitable for DPC, provided samples. CDR1 is LNHNV, CDR2 YYDKDF, per germline (reference sequence). This CDR3 contains 17 residues. J was trimmed by 3 bases and V by 2 bases; bases with no gene match: 8.

The sample was whole blood, taken in connection with sensitization to the hapten diphenylcyclopropenone (DPC). This sequence originates from a man between 35 and 55 years old with alopecia areata. Some clones in this sample may be carry-over from other donors' samples. This chain uses TRBV15 with TRBJ2-3, with TRBD2 matching over 10 bases. CDR3 protein: CATSRSRTSGETDTQYF. Written as DNA, the CDR3 is TGTGCCACCAGCAGATCGCGGACTAGCGGTGAGACAGATACGCAGTATTTT.